This T cell receptor (beta chain) was profiled in a study of OX40 agonist ivuxolimab in advanced cancers. Sequencing was performed with immunoSEQ multiplex PCR; in TCRdb, only in-frame clones are kept and a portion is missing. This table holds 7,900 or so clones, about 74% found once. Prior autoimmune disease or systemic immunosuppression barred patients. Findings of the study overall: Blood T cells, both CD4+ and CD8+, expanded clonally by week 6 at 0.1 to 3.0 mg/kg.

With regard to this clone: Antigen specificity is unknown.

Germline CDR1 and CDR2: SGHNT and YYREEE (reference sequence). Deletions cut 5 bases from V and 4 bases from J, with 15 bases between. This CDR3 comprises 14 residues. The chain has TRBV5-4 and TRBJ1-1, with a possible D match to TRBD1 (5 bases). The sample in question was CD4+ or CD8+ T cells sorted from blood, obtained in a trial of the OX40 agonist ivuxolimab. This receptor was obtained from an adult with an advanced solid tumor such as melanoma, head and neck, liver or kidney cancer. CDR3: CASRRGADGTEAFF. CDR3 DNA: TGTGCCAGCAGGAGAGGGGCGGACGGCACTGAAGCTTTCTTT.